Below, 32 T cell receptor beta chains from the same sample are listed, as sequenced in a study of OX40 agonist ivuxolimab in advanced cancers. Sequencing was performed with immunoSEQ multiplex PCR; in TCRdb, only in-frame clones are kept and a portion is missing. The table shows 57,000 or so clones, with 89% occurring only once. Source: CD4+ or CD8+ T cells sorted from blood, taken in a trial of the OX40 agonist ivuxolimab. The source is an adult with an advanced solid tumor such as melanoma, head and neck, liver or kidney cancer.

This clone was seen more than once but under ten times. The rearrangement uses TRBV28 and TRBJ2-1; unclear D gene. V was shortened by 3 bases and J by 0 bases, with 15 bases between the two germline ends. Germline CDR1 reads MDHEN; CDR2 reads SYDVKM. The CDR3 is 17 amino acids. In DNA, the CDR3 is TGTGCCAGCAGTTTTCCCAGCCAGGCGAGCTCCTACAATGAGCAGTTCTTC. This sequence encodes CASSFPSQASSYNEQFF.

The gene calls are TRBV7-2 and TRBJ2-7, with 8 bases aligning to TRBD1. The CDR3 sequence is 15 residues long. The V segment lost 6 bases and the J segment 2 bases; nucleotides outside the gene matches: 9. Germline CDR1 is SGHTA and CDR2 is FQGNSA. The CDR3 is CASSPGQGRAYEQYF. The DNA of the CDR3 is TGTGCCAGCAGTCCCGGACAGGGAAGAGCCTACGAGCAGTACTTC.

V usage is TRBV7-2 and J usage is TRBJ1-5; no firm D call. This CDR3 has 13 residues. Germline V gene lookup returns CDR1 SGHTA and CDR2 FQGNSA. V dropped 0 bases and J dropped 7 bases, with 7 bases sitting between them. The DNA for the CDR3 is TGTGCCAGCAGCTTAGCTGGGAAGCAGCCCCAGCATTTT. The encoded protein is CASSLAGKQPQHF.

This clone was recorded a few times. V gene TRBV18 combines with J gene TRBJ2-6; D perhaps matches TRBD1 (5 bases). CDR1 is KGHSH and CDR2 is LQKENI in the germline V gene. Between the trimmed V and J ends, which lost 2 bases and 2 bases, there was a span of 28 bases. This CDR3 has 22 amino acids. The CDR3 DNA reads TGTGCCAGCTCACCATGGGGCAGGGATCTTTTCTTTCTAACCCCTGGGGCCAACGTCCTGACTTTC. Protein product: CASSPWGRDLFFLTPGANVLTF.

The chain links TRBV7-9 to TRBJ2-1; no clear D gene. Per the germline V gene, CDR1 is SEHNR and CDR2 is FQNEAQ (reference sequence). CDR3 length: 12 residues. Trimming removed 1 base from V and 6 bases from J, with 4 bases in between. CDR3 in amino acids: CASSLGLNEQFF. Written as DNA, the CDR3 is TGTGCCAGCAGCTTAGGTCTCAATGAGCAGTTCTTC.

The gene calls are TRBV9 and TRBJ2-5; D may correspond to TRBD1 or TRBD2 (6 bases each). Germline V gene data show CDR1 as SGDLS and CDR2 as YYNGEE. V was pared by 2 bases and J by 5 bases, with 16 bases between. This CDR3 region has 15 residues. The CDR3 nucleotides are TGTGCCAGCAGCGTTTACAGCGGAGGGGGGGAGACCCAGTACTTC. It specifies CASSVYSGGGETQYF.

This chain connects TRBV28 to TRBJ2-3; D call uncertain. Germline V lookup: CDR1 MDHEN, CDR2 SYDVKM. The CDR3 length is 13 residues. V was pared by 3 bases and J by 0 bases, with 4 bases between. The CDR3 here is CASSLDSTDTQYF. The CDR3 DNA sequence: TGTGCCAGCAGTTTGGACAGCACAGATACGCAGTATTTT.

J is TRBJ2-3 and V is TRBV7-8, with unresolved D. Germline V gene lookup returns CDR1 SGHVS and CDR2 FQNEAQ. V was clipped by 2 bases and J by 2 bases, with 5 bases between them. The CDR3 spans 13 residues. DNA of the CDR3: TGTGCCAGCAGCTTATTCCACACAGATACGCAGTATTTT. Its protein product is CASSLFHTDTQYF.

This clone was seen only once. V usage is TRBV15 and J usage is TRBJ2-7; 7 bases fit TRBD2. Germline V lookup: CDR1 LNHNV, CDR2 YYDKDF (reference sequence). The CDR3 is 14 residues long. V was clipped by 8 bases and J by 2 bases; unmatched bases: 9. The DNA for the CDR3 is TGTGCCACCGGGGGAGCGGGGACCCCCTACGAGCAGTACTTC. Translated, it gives CATGGAGTPYEQYF.

This clone has only a few counts. This chain links TRBV5-5 with TRBJ2-1; the D is unclear. Germline values: CDR1 SGHKS, CDR2 YYEKEE (reference sequence). The ends were cut back, 0 bases at V and 4 bases at J, with 17 bases in the middle. CDR3 size: 17 residues. As DNA, the CDR3 is TGTGCCAGCAGCTTGGGAGCCAGCTCCTACGGGTACAATGAGCAGTTCTTC. Protein sequence: CASSLGASSYGYNEQFF.

This clone is a singleton in its sample. The chain has TRBV29-1 and TRBJ2-1; 7 bases match TRBD1. This CDR3 comprises 14 residues. The trim removed 4 bases at V and 7 bases at J, leaving 10 bases unmatched. Germline V gene lookup returns CDR1 SQVTM and CDR2 ANQGSEA. CDR3 sequence reads: CSVGTWSRGNEQFF. Here the CDR3 DNA reads TGCAGCGTTGGTACCTGGTCCAGGGGGAATGAGCAGTTCTTC.

The chain links TRBV7-2 to TRBJ2-7; 8 positions agree with TRBD2. The CDR3 runs 16 residues. CDR1 is SGHTA and CDR2 is FQGNSA in the germline V gene. Trimming removed 1 base from V and 4 bases from J; junction bases left unmatched: 9. The CDR3 region is CASSLVPAGEGYEQYF. Here the CDR3 DNA reads TGTGCCAGCAGCTTAGTTCCAGCGGGAGAGGGGTACGAGCAGTACTTC.

This chain links TRBV27 with TRBJ2-7; 10 bases agree with TRBD1. The germline V gene encodes CDR1 MNHEY and CDR2 SMNVEV (reference sequence). Unmatched junction bases numbered 10, after V lost 3 bases and J lost 5 bases. The CDR3 runs 16 residues. The chain's CDR3 is CASSFGPGQGFNEQYF. As DNA, the CDR3 is TGTGCCAGCAGTTTTGGACCGGGACAGGGGTTTAACGAGCAGTACTTC.

This rearrangement joins TRBV4-2 to TRBJ2-3; D is tentatively TRBD1 or TRBD2 (5 bases each). From germline, CDR1 is LGHNA and CDR2 YNFKEQ. The germline V and J ends were trimmed by 0 bases and 1 base, with 11 bases remaining between them. The CDR3 contains 16 residues. In DNA form, the CDR3 reads TGTGCCAGCAGCCAAGAATGGGGACCCGGCACAGATACGCAGTATTTT. Translating gives CASSQEWGPGTDTQYF.

The rearrangement uses TRBV5-1 and TRBJ2-5; 8 bases agree with TRBD2. The CDR3 contains 11 residues. Looked up from germline, CDR1 is SGHRS and CDR2 is YFSETQ. The junction had 5 bases not matched to a gene; V was cut back by 6 bases and J by 10 bases. This CDR3 is CASNGGVDQYF. The CDR3 DNA follows: TGCGCCAGCAACGGGGGGGTTGACCAGTACTTC.

This CDR3 reads CASAILAGGEQYF. CDR3 nucleotides: TGTGCCAGCGCCATACTAGCGGGAGGCGAGCAGTACTTC. The V and J genes are TRBV6-6 and TRBJ2-7; TRBD2 agrees at 12 bases. This CDR3 comprises 13 residues. Germline values: CDR1 MNHNY, CDR2 SVGAGI (reference sequence). V shed 8 bases, J shed 6 bases, and the junction held 5 bases outside the gene matches.

J is TRBJ2-3 and V is TRBV2, with 13 bases matching TRBD2. J was trimmed by 6 bases and V by 6 bases; bases with no gene match: 9. Germline V gene lookup returns CDR1 SNHLY and CDR2 FYNNEI. The CDR3 has 16 amino acids. Written as DNA, the CDR3 is TGTGCCAGCAGCCCCGGGACTAGCGGGATAGTCGATACGCAGTATTTT. It specifies CASSPGTSGIVDTQYF. Drawing the rest from reference TRBV2 and TRBJ2-3, the complete variable domain is EPEVTQTPSHQVTQMGQEVILRCVPISNHLYFYWYRQILGQKVEFLVSFYNNEISEKSEIFDDQFSVERPDGSNFTLKIRSTKLEDSAMYFCASSPGTSGIVDTQYFGPGTRLTVL.

The rearrangement uses TRBV4-1 and TRBJ1-1; D possibly corresponds to TRBD1 (6 bases). The CDR3 is 15 residues long. The germline V gene has CDR1 MGHRA and CDR2 YSYEKL. Trimming removed 1 base at V and 1 base at J, with 10 bases between. CDR3: CASSQAGQTNTEAFF. The CDR3 region has the DNA TGCGCCAGCAGCCAAGCTGGACAGACGAACACTGAAGCTTTCTTT.

The chain joins TRBV9 to TRBJ2-1, with D uncertain. Germline lookup yields CDR1 SGDLS and CDR2 YYNGEE. Trimming left V 0 bases short and J 7 bases short, with 11 bases between. This CDR3 is built from 14 residues. Here the CDR3 reads CASSVGVRSNEQFF. DNA of the CDR3: TGTGCCAGCAGCGTAGGGGTAAGGAGTAATGAGCAGTTCTTC.

The chain joins TRBV6-6 to TRBJ2-3; D is unclear. Germline loops: CDR1 MNHNY, CDR2 SVGAGI (reference sequence). CDR3 length equals 15 residues. Trimming pared 0 bases from V and 2 bases from J, leaving 9 bases between. The CDR3 bases are TGTGCCAGCAGTTACTCGTCCGGCAACACAGATACGCAGTATTTT. Its protein product is CASSYSSGNTDTQYF.

V and J are TRBV7-9 and TRBJ2-1, with no clear D. CDR3 length equals 12 residues. The germline V and J ends were trimmed by 3 bases and 8 bases, with 8 bases remaining between them. Germline V CDR1 and CDR2: SEHNR, FQNEAQ (reference sequence). CDR3 in DNA: TGTGCCAGCAGCTTCAGTGGGGATGAGCAGTTCTTC. It yields the protein CASSFSGDEQFF.

This chain uses TRBV7-3 with TRBJ2-1; no clear D gene. The CDR3 spans 16 residues. Germline V gives CDR1 SGHTA, CDR2 FQGTGA. The V end was cut by 5 bases, the J end by 1 base, with 15 bases between. The CDR3 region is CASSLDSGSSYNEQFF. DNA for the CDR3: TGTGCCAGCAGCCTTGACTCCGGTTCTTCCTACAATGAGCAGTTCTTC.

The V call is TRBV6-6, the J call TRBJ2-3, with D hard to call. Germline-derived CDR1 and CDR2 are MNHNY and SVGAGI (reference sequence). The CDR3 runs to 15 residues. Trimming pared 4 bases from V and 0 bases from J, leaving 11 bases between. The DNA for the CDR3 is TGTGCCAGCAGTTTAGAATCGGGCAGCACAGATACGCAGTATTTT. Translating it yields CASSLESGSTDTQYF.

V gene TRBV2 combines with J gene TRBJ2-2; TRBD1 aligns across 12 bases. V trimming: 6 bases; J trimming: 1 base; junction bases outside the gene matches: 6. Germline V lookup: CDR1 SNHLY, CDR2 FYNNEI. This CDR3 has 17 residues. CDR3 sequence (DNA): TGTGCCAGCAGCGCGGGACAGGGGGCGCGGAACACCGGGGAGCTGTTTTTT. It codes for CASSAGQGARNTGELFF.

The chain carries TRBV4-3 and TRBJ1-5, with a tentative D call TRBD1 (5 bases). Deletions cut 0 bases from V and 4 bases from J, with 10 bases between. CDR1 LGHNA and CDR2 YSLEER come from the germline V gene. This CDR3 comprises 15 residues. CDR3 sequence: CASSQDWDGNQPQHF. The CDR3 DNA reads as TGCGCCAGCAGCCAAGATTGGGACGGGAATCAGCCCCAGCATTTT.

The chain carries TRBV6-5 and TRBJ2-3; D unresolved. Between the trimmed V and J ends, which lost 2 bases and 6 bases, there was a span of 9 bases. CDR1 and CDR2 from the germline V gene are MNHEY and SVGAGI. This CDR3 region has 13 residues. CDR3: CASSYHQQDTQYF. The CDR3 DNA is TGTGCCAGCAGTTACCACCAACAGGATACGCAGTATTTT.

This clone has a single count. The chain joins TRBV27 to TRBJ2-7, with D possibly matching TRBD1 (5 bases). Deletions cut 0 bases from V and 5 bases from J, with 11 bases between. The CDR3 length is 14 residues. Germline CDR1 is MNHEY and CDR2 is SMNVEV (reference sequence). The CDR3 here is CASSLSAGKNEQYF. CDR3 coding DNA: TGTGCCAGCAGTTTATCTGCAGGGAAGAACGAGCAGTACTTC.

This chain connects TRBV6-5 to TRBJ2-7, with 7 bases that match TRBD2. With 2 bases clipped from V and 3 bases from J, the junction kept 10 bases outside the gene matches. This CDR3 spans 16 amino acids. Per germline, CDR1 MNHEY and CDR2 SVGAGI. The DNA of the CDR3 is TGTGCCAGCAGTTACAAATCATGGAGCGGGGTCTACGAGCAGTACTTC. It specifies CASSYKSWSGVYEQYF.

The chain links TRBV29-1 to TRBJ1-1; D ambiguous. V shed 5 bases and J shed 5 bases, with 12 bases lying between them. Germline CDR1 reads SQVTM; CDR2 reads ANQGSEA. This CDR3 has 12 amino acids. The DNA for the CDR3 is TGCAGCGTTTCTCCTAAGGGAACTGAAGCTTTCTTT. It translates to CSVSPKGTEAFF.

This rearrangement joins TRBV9 to TRBJ2-3; the match to TRBD2 covers 7 bases. The V gene's germline CDR1 is SGDLS and CDR2 YYNGEE. The CDR3 has 15 amino acids. The J segment lost 1 base and the V segment lost 3 bases, leaving 5 bases of the junction unmatched. The CDR3 loop is CASSAGLGGTDTQYF. The CDR3, as DNA: TGTGCCAGCAGCGCCGGACTAGGGGGCACAGATACGCAGTATTTT.

The rearrangement uses TRBV11-2 and TRBJ2-3; 8 bases match TRBD2. After removal of 2 bases from V and 6 bases from J, the junction contained 7 bases not matched to a gene. Germline V lookup: CDR1 SGHAT, CDR2 FQNNGV. The CDR3 loop spans 15 amino acids. CDR3 sequence reads: CASSLTGGPFDTQYF. The CDR3 bases are TGTGCCAGCAGCTTAACGGGAGGGCCTTTTGATACGCAGTATTTT.

The gene calls are TRBV21-1 and TRBJ1-5; the table gives TRBD1 as D, unverified against the DNA. TRBV21-1 is noted as a pseudogene. The CDR3 totals 18 residues. The CDR3 loop is CASSKARVVDSLRQPQHF. The CDR3, as DNA: TGTGCCAGCAGCAAAGCCCGGGTTGTAGACAGCCTGCGGCAGCCCCAGCATTTT.